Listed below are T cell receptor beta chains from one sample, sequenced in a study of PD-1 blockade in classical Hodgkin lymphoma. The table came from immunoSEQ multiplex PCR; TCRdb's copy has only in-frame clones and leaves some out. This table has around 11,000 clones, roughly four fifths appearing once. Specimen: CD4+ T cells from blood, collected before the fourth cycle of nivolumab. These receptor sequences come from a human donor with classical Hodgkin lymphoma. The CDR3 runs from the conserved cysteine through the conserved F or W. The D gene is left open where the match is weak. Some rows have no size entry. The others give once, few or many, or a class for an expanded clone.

CASSPGLAPNSRFF TGTGCCAGCTCACCCGGACTAGCCCCTAACAGTCGGTTCTTC few TRBJ2-1 TRBD2 TRBV2
CASSLTGGAYEQYF TGTGCCAGCAGCCTAACCGGAGGGGCCTACGAGCAGTACTTC - TRBJ2-7 - TRBV9
CASRGLAANEQFF TGTGCCAGCCGGGGACTAGCCGCCAATGAGCAGTTCTTC - TRBJ2-1 TRBD2 TRBV19
CAISESNYRPVSNQPQHF TGTGCCATCAGTGAGTCGAACTACCGACCGGTAAGCAATCAGCCCCAGCATTTT - TRBJ1-5 - TRBV10-3
CASSQSPWTDRGTGELFF TGCGCCAGCAGCCAGAGCCCTTGGACAGACAGGGGAACCGGGGAGCTGTTTTTT - TRBJ2-2 TRBD1 TRBV5-1
CASSAWRGTNSGNTIYF TGTGCCAGCAGTGCCTGGCGGGGCACTAACTCTGGAAACACCATATATTTT - TRBJ1-3 - TRBV6-1
CASITREKDVSEEKLFF TGTGCCAGCATCACTAGAGAAAAGGATGTCTCTGAGGAAAAACTGTTTTTT - TRBJ1-4 - TRBV28
CASSRPAGVADTQYF TGTGCCAGCAGCCGCCCGGCGGGAGTGGCAGATACGCAGTATTTT - TRBJ2-3 TRBD2 TRBV7-9
CASSKRTGSAYAGELFF TGCGCCAGCAGCAAACGGACAGGGTCTGCTTACGCCGGGGAGCTGTTTTTT few TRBJ2-2 TRBD1 TRBV5-1
CAGGVQETQYF TGTGCCGGCGGGGTACAAGAGACCCAGTACTTC - TRBJ2-5 - TRBV2
CASSLVWSEAFF TGTGCCAGCAGCTTAGTGTGGTCCGAAGCTTTCTTT - TRBJ1-1 - TRBV11-1
CASSLSGSLKNIQYF TGTGCCAGCAGTTTATCGGGCTCCCTCAAAAACATTCAGTACTTC few TRBJ2-4 - TRBV27
CASGKRERTDTQYF TGTGCCAGCGGAAAGCGGGAACGCACAGATACGCAGTATTTT once TRBJ2-3 TRBD2 TRBV19
CASKSLWREENEQFF TGTGCCAGTAAATCCCTCTGGCGGGAGGAGAATGAGCAGTTCTTC - TRBJ2-1 TRBD2 TRBV19
CASSPPTGTDTQYF TGTGCCAGCTCACCACCGACAGGCACAGATACGCAGTATTTT - TRBJ2-3 - TRBV18
CASSPRAGDTGELFF TGTGCCAGCAGCCCCCGGGCGGGAGACACCGGGGAGCTGTTTTTT - TRBJ2-2 TRBD2 TRBV7-4
CASSLVTGTGGYEQYF TGTGCCAGCAGCTTAGTCACCGGGACAGGGGGTTACGAGCAGTACTTC - TRBJ2-7 TRBD1 TRBV11-2
CASSSRLAGADTQYF TGTGCCAGCAGCTCAAGACTAGCGGGAGCAGATACGCAGTATTTT - TRBJ2-3 TRBD2 TRBV7-2
CASSQPGTYSNEKLFF TGCGCCAGCAGTCAGCCAGGGACATATTCTAATGAAAAACTGTTTTTT few TRBJ1-4 - TRBV23-1
CASSQELGRTEAFF TGTGCCAGCAGTCAGGAACTCGGTCGCACTGAAGCTTTCTTT once TRBJ1-1 - TRBV6-4
CARSPQRPRGTEAFF TGTGCCAGAAGCCCCCAACGGCCCCGGGGTACTGAAGCTTTCTTT - TRBJ1-1 - TRBV5-3
CSVRDRPTGINVTQYF TGCAGCGTTCGCGACAGGCCGACAGGGATTAATGTGACCCAGTACTTC - TRBJ2-5 TRBD1 TRBV29-1
CAWKHPSRAGELFF TGTGCCTGGAAGCACCCGTCGCGTGCCGGGGAGCTGTTTTTT - TRBJ2-2 - TRBV30
CASSLSTQWSTEAFF TGTGCCAGCAGCTTAAGTACCCAGTGGAGCACTGAAGCTTTCTTT - TRBJ1-1 - TRBV7-2
CAIAIPYSNQPQHF TGTGCCATCGCAATTCCTTACAGCAATCAGCCCCAGCATTTT medium-sized TRBJ1-5 - TRBV6-1
CASGGTDGHKKLFF TGTGCCAGCGGGGGGACGGACGGCCATAAAAAACTGTTTTTT - TRBJ1-4 - TRBV2
CASSPPGGVASNEQFF TGTGCCAGCAGCCCCCCGGGGGGGGTTGCTAGCAATGAGCAGTTCTTC few TRBJ2-1 TRBD2 TRBV28
CASSASSATYNEQFF TGTGCCAGCAGTGCGTCTAGCGCTACATACAATGAGCAGTTCTTC - TRBJ2-1 - TRBV6-4
CASSYTGETEAFF TGTGCCAGCAGTTATACAGGGGAGACTGAAGCTTTCTTT - TRBJ1-1 TRBD1 TRBV7-3
CASNQRSSGSAEQYF TGTGCCAGCAACCAAAGGTCTAGCGGGAGTGCAGAGCAGTACTTC - TRBJ2-7 TRBD2 TRBV6-5
CASSLRTSGSASSYNEQFF TGCGCCAGCAGCTTGAGGACTAGCGGGAGTGCTAGCTCCTACAATGAGCAGTTCTTC - TRBJ2-1 TRBD2 TRBV5-1
CASSLERYQETQYF TGTGCCAGCAGCTTGGAAAGATACCAAGAGACCCAGTACTTC - TRBJ2-5 - TRBV7-9
CSVARAAYNEQFF TGCAGCGTCGCGAGGGCCGCTTACAATGAGCAGTTCTTC - TRBJ2-1 - TRBV29-1
CASSQGRTGQETQYF TGTGCCAGCAGCCAAGGTCGGACAGGGCAAGAGACCCAGTACTTC few TRBJ2-5 TRBD1 TRBV14
CASSAGLAGVGTGELFF TGCGCCAGCAGCGCCGGACTAGCGGGAGTTGGGACCGGGGAGCTGTTTTTT - TRBJ2-2 TRBD2 TRBV5-1
CASSLGTGGSTDTQYF TGCGCCAGCAGCTTGGGGACAGGGGGCAGCACAGATACGCAGTATTTT - TRBJ2-3 TRBD1 TRBV5-1
CASWSGGAGTEAFF TGTGCCAGCTGGTCCGGGGGGGCGGGAACTGAAGCTTTCTTT - TRBJ1-1 - TRBV28
CASIKASYNEQFF TGTGCCAGCATAAAAGCTTCCTACAATGAGCAGTTCTTC - TRBJ2-1 - TRBV6-1
CASSYYGDRADTQYF TGTGCCAGCAGTTACTATGGGGACAGGGCAGATACGCAGTATTTT - TRBJ2-3 TRBD1 TRBV6-6
CSSQPPLGRGRSDEQFF TGCAGCTCCCAGCCACCCCTGGGTAGGGGTCGTAGCGATGAGCAGTTCTTC - TRBJ2-1 - TRBV29-1
CASSLGPLDYGYTF TGTGCCAGCAGCTTGGGACCGCTGGACTATGGCTACACCTTC - TRBJ1-2 - TRBV7-8
CASSLGRVPNSGANVLTF TGTGCCAGCAGCTTAGGAAGAGTCCCTAACTCTGGGGCCAACGTCCTGACTTTC - TRBJ2-6 - TRBV7-8